This T cell receptor beta chain was captured in a study of blood T cell repertoires in COVID-19. Study details: Samples came from the United States, Italy and Spain, spanning acute and convalescent COVID-19. Sources were T cells, B-cell-depleted T cells, or PBMCs; the material itself was cDNA or gDNA.

Methods used by the authors: Scientists estimated how many nucleated cells there were by amplifying reference gene primers. The method was immunoSEQ multiplex PCR; TCRdb's version includes in-frame clones alone and lacks a portion of them. Clone size and V and J calls were adopted from that table, with D and trimming inferred from the DNA. The sample gives roughly 200,000 clones, approximately 90% of which show up once; roughly 21% is in the top ten. Specimen: peripheral blood. The clonotype was recovered from a man aged 55 to 70 with active or convalescent COVID-19.

This CDR3 reads CASSLAQGASSEQYF. DNA of the CDR3: TGTGCCAGCAGCTTGGCACAGGGGGCGTCTTCCGAGCAGTACTTC. The chain is built from TRBV5-4 and TRBJ2-7; 9 bases map to TRBD1. Germline V lookup: CDR1 SGHNT, CDR2 YYREEE (reference sequence). V gave up 0 bases and J gave up 6 bases; unmatched junction bases: 7. The CDR3 length is 15 residues.